Described below is a single TCR beta chain sequence and its context. Antigen unknown. Time point meaning: week 35, safety follow-up. Doses consisted of 300 ug of mutant IDH1 20-mer peptide each, paired with topical imiquimod. This sample stems from a study of a mutant IDH1 vaccine in newly diagnosed glioma. In the study overall: In some groups vaccination began 4-6 weeks post-radiotherapy; others received it with temozolomide. At week 35 came visit V12, and visit V13 followed at week 47. Patients were pretreated with radiotherapy, temozolomide, or both, mostly both.

Study findings and constraints: Pseudoprogression showed no apparent link to changes in top peripheral T cell clonotypes.

The CDR3 totals 16 residues. The germline V gene has CDR1 SGDLS and CDR2 YYNGEE. Trimming shortened V by 1 base and J by 4 bases, and 14 bases separated the two germline ends. Only in-frame clones appear in the TCRdb table, and some are missing; sequencing was by immunoSEQ multiplex PCR. The data hold fewer than 70,000 clones, with around 84% observed a single time. The chain has TRBV9 and TRBJ2-2; possible D gene TRBD1, 5 bases. This sample comprised PBMCs, obtained from a glioma patient whose treatment included an IDH1 peptide vaccine. The receptor was isolated from a man aged 25 to 40 with glioma. The CDR3 bases are TGTGCCAGCAGCGTAACCCCCAGGGTGGGCACCGGGGAGCTGTTTTTT. Its protein is CASSVTPRVGTGELFF.